The rows below give T cell receptor beta chains drawn from one sample of a study of blood T cells in healthy people across ages. TCRdb recomputed calls from the 5' RACE reads with MiXCR, one row per CDR3 protein. This sample carries approximately 810,000 distinct CDR3 sequences, roughly 35% of them seen once, and the ten largest clones take over 10%. The source material was blood. Source of these receptors: a young man in good health. Each CDR3 is given with its conserved first and last residue. Each record gives: D gene, clone size, J gene, V gene, CDR3 protein, CDR3 DNA. A D gene is named only where the DNA matches it firmly. Expanded clones get a size class; other rows say once, few or many, or leave the size out.

.,.,TRBJ1-2,TRBV4-3,CASSQPGSGFYGYTF,TGCGCCAGCAGCCAGCCCGGGTCGGGTTTCTATGGCTACACCTTC
.,many,TRBJ2-3,TRBV6-2/TRBV6-3,CASSYSILGYTQYF,TGTGCCAGCAGTTACTCGATTCTCGGCTATACGCAGTATTTT
.,.,TRBJ1-5,TRBV2,CASSGGGAGQPQHF,TGTGCCAGCAGTGGGGGGGGCGCGGGGCAGCCCCAGCATTTT
TRBD2,.,TRBJ2-5,TRBV20-1,CSASGGAGETQYF,TGCAGTGCTAGCGGGGGGGCCGGAGAGACCCAGTACTTC
.,.,TRBJ1-3,TRBV12-3/TRBV12-4,CASSSNPDSSGNTIYF,TGTGCCAGCAGTTCCAACCCGGACAGCTCTGGAAACACCATATATTTT
.,.,TRBJ2-7,TRBV29-1,CSAGEGEEQYF,TGCAGCGCCGGCGAGGGGGAAGAGCAGTACTTC
TRBD1,.,TRBJ2-3,TRBV28,CASSFRDRGLDTQYF,TGTGCCAGCAGTTTTCGGGACAGGGGGCTGGATACGCAGTATTTT
.,.,TRBJ2-2,TRBV27,CASSLSWGGELFF,TGTGCCAGCAGTTTATCGTGGGGAGGGGAGCTGTTTTTT
TRBD2,few,TRBJ2-5,TRBV20-1,CSAWSSGPETQYF,TGCAGTGCGTGGTCTAGCGGCCCGGAGACCCAGTACTTC
.,few,TRBJ2-3,TRBV15,CATSRDSDTRYF,TGTGCCACCAGCAGAGATTCCGATACGCGGTATTTT
TRBD2,many,TRBJ2-1,TRBV5-1,CASSSQGTSGYNEQFF,TGCGCCAGCAGCTCCCAAGGTACTAGCGGCTACAATGAGCAGTTCTTC
.,once,TRBJ2-3,TRBV9,CASSSETYTATQYF,TGTGCCAGCAGCTCTGAGACCTACACAGCTACGCAGTATTTT
.,.,TRBJ1-4,TRBV12-3/TRBV12-4,CASSVAGAGEKLFF,TGTGCCAGCAGTGTTGCAGGGGCTGGGGAAAAACTGTTTTTT
.,few,TRBJ2-5,TRBV7-9,CASSYQDPYKNQETQYF,TGTGCCAGCAGCTACCAAGACCCCTACAAAAATCAAGAGACCCAGTACTTC
TRBD2,few,TRBJ2-3,TRBV20-1,CSARDRLSGGGTDTQYF,TGCAGTGCTAGAGATCGCCTAAGCGGGGGAGGCACAGATACGCAGTATTTT
.,few,TRBJ2-1,TRBV6-6,CASSYGGADRSRLWEQFF,TGTGCCAGCAGTTACGGGGGGGCAGACAGATCCCGCCTCTGGGAGCAGTTCTTC
.,.,TRBJ2-3,TRBV20-1,CSASHTILSAGSFTDTQYF,TGCAGTGCTAGCCATACTATCCTCAGTGCAGGCAGCTTCACAGATACGCAGTATTTT
.,once,TRBJ1-6,TRBV27,CASSPSGVYNSPLHF,TGTGCCAGCAGTCCATCAGGGGTCTATAATTCACCCCTCCACTTT
.,few,TRBJ2-1,TRBV5-1,CASAVVPNEQFF,TGCGCCAGCGCGGTGGTTCCCAATGAGCAGTTCTTC